Listed below are T cell receptor beta chains from one sample, sequenced in a study of cytomegalovirus exposure and HLA in healthy donors. Here immunoSEQ multiplex PCR was the method, and the copy in TCRdb shows in-frame clones only, minus some. The data contain about 130,000 clones, about three quarters of them singletons. The sample consisted of PBMCs. The receptors come from a woman aged 60-70 years in good health and CMV-seropositive. CDR3s include the opening cysteine and the closing phenylalanine or tryptophan. The order of the fields is V gene, D gene, clone size, J gene, CDR3 DNA, CDR3 protein. The D gene is left open where the match is weak. The size field is filled for only some rows; it gives once, few, many or a size class.

TRBV11-2	TRBD2	once	TRBJ2-5	TGTGCCAGCAGCGAGAGGCGGGGGGAGGAGACCCAGTACTTC	CASSERRGEETQYF
TRBV14	-	-	TRBJ2-7	TGTGCCAGCAGCCGTGGGGCCTCAAACCTCTACGAGCAGTACTTC	CASSRGASNLYEQYF
TRBV9	TRBD2	-	TRBJ2-5	TGTGCCAGCAGCGTAGCGGGGGGGGCCTTGGAGACCCAGTACTTC	CASSVAGGALETQYF
TRBV18	TRBD1	few	TRBJ1-1	TGTGCCAGCTCACCACCCAGCGGACAGGGCCCGATGAACACTGAAGCTTTCTTT	CASSPPSGQGPMNTEAFF
TRBV28	-	-	TRBJ1-5	TGTGCCAGCAGCATACAGGGTAACAATCAGCCCCAGCATTTT	CASSIQGNNQPQHF
TRBV9	-	-	TRBJ2-7	TGTGCCAGCAGCGTAGGGTACAGGGCCCTTTTAGACGAGCAGTACTTC	CASSVGYRALLDEQYF
TRBV4-2	TRBD1	-	TRBJ2-5	TGTGCCAGCAGCCACGGGACAGCGCAAGAGACCCAGTACTTC	CASSHGTAQETQYF
TRBV21-1	-	-	TRBJ1-5	TGTGCCAGCAGAGGGAGTTTTTGGGGAAATCAGCCCCAGCATTTT	CASRGSFWGNQPQHF
TRBV11-3	TRBD1	-	TRBJ1-5	TGTGCCAGCAGCCCCCGTCAGGGTGGACAGGGGGCGGCGGGTCAGCCCCAGCATTTT	CASSPRQGGQGAAGQPQHF
TRBV2	-	few	TRBJ1-2	TGTGCCACCCTAAGGGAGGGCTATGGCTACACCTTC	CATLREGYGYTF
TRBV6-1	TRBD1	-	TRBJ1-2	TGTGCCAGCAGTGAGTTTTCCGGGACAGGGGATTTCTATGGCTACACCTTC	CASSEFSGTGDFYGYTF
TRBV5-4	TRBD1	few	TRBJ2-2	TGTGCCAGCAGCCACAGGGGGCAAGTCGGGGAGCTGTTTTTT	CASSHRGQVGELFF
TRBV6-1	-	few	TRBJ2-7	TGTGCCAGCCGCTCCGGGCCAGGGATCAACGAGCAGTACTTC	CASRSGPGINEQYF
TRBV9	-	-	TRBJ2-5	TGTGCCAGCAGCGTAGGGAACAGACGAGAGACCCAGTACTTC	CASSVGNRRETQYF
TRBV9	-	-	TRBJ2-7	TGTGCCAGCAGCCCTCGTCTAGCAACCTACGAGCAGTACTTC	CASSPRLATYEQYF
TRBV4-1	-	-	TRBJ2-7	TGCGCCAGCAGCCAAGTGTCACTTGCCTACGAGCAGTACTTC	CASSQVSLAYEQYF
TRBV9	-	-	TRBJ2-3	TGTGCCAGCAACGGAGCCGCTTACACAGATACGCAGTATTTT	CASNGAAYTDTQYF
TRBV6-5	-	-	TRBJ1-3	TGTGCCACCAGGACTCACTCTGGAAACACCATATATTTT	CATRTHSGNTIYF
TRBV27	TRBD2	-	TRBJ2-7	TGTGCCAGCAAAATAGCGGGGAGCTCCTACGAGCAGTACTTC	CASKIAGSSYEQYF
TRBV5-1	-	-	TRBJ1-1	TGCGCCAGCAGCGCGGTGGAAGACACTGAAGCTTTCTTT	CASSAVEDTEAFF
TRBV5-6	-	few	TRBJ1-3	TGTGCCAGCAGCGTAACACCGAACGGAAACACCATATATTTT	CASSVTPNGNTIYF
TRBV4-1	-	-	TRBJ2-1	TGCGCCAGCAGCCGAAGTGGAGGGATGGATGGTGAGCAGTTCTTC	CASSRSGGMDGEQFF
TRBV9	TRBD2	-	TRBJ2-3	TGTGCCAGCAGCGCCGCGGGGGGGACAGATACGCAGTATTTT	CASSAAGGTDTQYF
TRBV29-1	-	-	TRBJ2-3	TGCAGCGTTGCCGGGACACCAAGCACAGATACGCAGTATTTT	CSVAGTPSTDTQYF
TRBV29-1	TRBD1	-	TRBJ1-1	TGCAGCGTTGAGGGACAGGAGTACACTGAAGCTTTCTTT	CSVEGQEYTEAFF
TRBV18	TRBD1	few	TRBJ1-4	TGTGCCAGCTCCCCCCCGGGACAGATGAATGAAAAACTGTTTTTT	CASSPPGQMNEKLFF
TRBV7-3	TRBD1	-	TRBJ2-3	TGTGCCAGCAGCCGTAGGACAGGGGCCACAGATACGCAGTATTTT	CASSRRTGATDTQYF
TRBV13	TRBD1	once	TRBJ1-1	TGTGCCAGCAGCTTACAGGGGGCAACTGAAGCTTTCTTT	CASSLQGATEAFF
TRBV19	TRBD1	-	TRBJ2-7	TGTGCCAGCCGGGACAGGGGTATTCCAGGGGAATACGAGCAGTACTTC	CASRDRGIPGEYEQYF
TRBV5-1	-	-	TRBJ2-1	TGCGCCAGCAGCTTGGGGACAGCGATTAGCTCCTACAATGAGCAGTTCTTC	CASSLGTAISSYNEQFF
TRBV18	TRBD1	-	TRBJ1-1	TGTGCCAGCTCAGCCGGACAGGGTCCCATGAACACTGAAGCTTTCTTT	CASSAGQGPMNTEAFF
TRBV2	TRBD2	-	TRBJ2-1	TGTGCCAGCAGTGGGGGGGTAGCGGGGCCCGTATGGCACAATGAGCAGTTCTTC	CASSGGVAGPVWHNEQFF
TRBV13	TRBD1	-	TRBJ2-2	TGTGCCAGCAGCTTAGAGGTCAGGGGGCAGAGCGGGGAGCTGTTTTTT	CASSLEVRGQSGELFF
TRBV7-9	TRBD1	-	TRBJ1-1	TGTGCCAGCAGCTTAGAAGGGACAGGCTGGTCGAACACTGAAGCTTTCTTT	CASSLEGTGWSNTEAFF
TRBV4-1	-	-	TRBJ2-2	TGCGCCAGCAGCCAAGATTGGGCTCGTTCGGGGACCGGGGAGCTGTTTTTT	CASSQDWARSGTGELFF
TRBV28	TRBD2	-	TRBJ2-7	TGTGCCAGCAGTTTTTCGGGAGGCGAGCAGTACTTC	CASSFSGGEQYF
TRBV7-9	-	few	TRBJ1-1	TGTGCCAGCAGCCCTTCGTGGGGCCACACTGAAGCTTTCTTT	CASSPSWGHTEAFF
TRBV2	-	-	TRBJ1-5	TGTGCCAGCTGGACGCGGGGCAATCAGCCCCAGCATTTT	CASWTRGNQPQHF
TRBV6-5	-	-	TRBJ2-7	TGTGCCAGCAGTGGCCCCGCAGGGAATATCTACGAGCAGTACTTC	CASSGPAGNIYEQYF
TRBV29-1	-	-	TRBJ1-1	TGCAGCGTAGAAACGGACACTATGAACACTGAAGCTTTCTTT	CSVETDTMNTEAFF
TRBV27	-	once	TRBJ2-1	TGTGCCAGCAGTGCTAACGGGGGGCCATACAATGAGCAGTTCTTC	CASSANGGPYNEQFF
TRBV6-5	-	-	TRBJ1-6	TGTGCCAGCAGTGAAGTCCCCAGCCGAGGTCCCCTCCACTTT	CASSEVPSRGPLHF
TRBV7-2	-	-	TRBJ2-2	TGTGCCAGCAGCCTAGGACAGCGTACCGGGGAGCTGTTTTTT	CASSLGQRTGELFF